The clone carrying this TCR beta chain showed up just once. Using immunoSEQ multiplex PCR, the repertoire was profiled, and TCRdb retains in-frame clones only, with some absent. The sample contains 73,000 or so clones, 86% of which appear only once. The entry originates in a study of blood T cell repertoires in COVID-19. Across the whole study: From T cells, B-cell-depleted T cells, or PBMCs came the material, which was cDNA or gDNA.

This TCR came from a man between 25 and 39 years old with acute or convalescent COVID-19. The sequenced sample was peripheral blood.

The DNA of the CDR3 is TGTGCCAGCAGCGGGACTCTTATACAAGAGACCCAGTACTTC. It is translated as CASSGTLIQETQYF. This chain connects TRBV5-4 to TRBJ2-5; tentative D call: TRBD2 (6 bases). Looked up from germline, CDR1 is SGHNT and CDR2 is YYREEE (reference sequence). The CDR3 is 14 amino acids. V was clipped by 4 bases and J by 2 bases, with 12 bases between them.